This T cell receptor beta chain was identified in a study of cytomegalovirus exposure and HLA in healthy donors. Primers for the PCR totalled 60 Vbeta and 13 Jbeta. Produced via immunoSEQ multiplex PCR; TCRdb's table is partial and in-frame only. The repertoire includes more than 100,000 clones, 79% of them detected once, and roughly 0.99% sits in the top ten. This CDR3 has 14 amino acids. V was pared by 4 bases and J by 5 bases, with 8 bases of the junction left unmatched. Germline CDR1 is SGDLS and CDR2 is YYNGEE. This clonotype originated in a male donor in good health and CMV-seronegative. V and J are TRBV9 and TRBJ2-5; 7 bases match TRBD2. The material sequenced was PBMCs. The CDR3 reads CASSKTSAGETQYF. Written as DNA, the CDR3 is TGTGCCAGCAGCAAAACTAGCGCGGGGGAGACCCAGTACTTC. The full variable domain, in which reference TRBV9 and TRBJ2-5 provide the parts outside the CDR3, is DSGVTQTPKHLITATGQRVTLRCSPRSGDLSVYWYQQSLDQGLQFLIQYYNGEERAKGNILERFSAQQFPDLHSELNLSSLELGDSALYFCASSKTSAGETQYFGPGTRLLVL.